Shown below are 10 T cell receptor beta chains from a single sample sequenced in a study of PD-1 blockade in classical Hodgkin lymphoma. Produced via immunoSEQ multiplex PCR; TCRdb's table is partial and in-frame only. In the table there are roughly 140,000 clones, 78% of which are singletons. Each patient relapsed following autologous stem cell transplantation, and prior brentuximab vedotin exposure differed. Sequenced here: peripheral blood mononuclear cells (PBMCs), sampled before the second cycle of nivolumab. The receptors here all came from a human donor with classical Hodgkin lymphoma.

The chain joins TRBV7-3 to TRBJ1-5; D not certain. V lost 2 bases and J lost 5, with 7 bases in between. The CDR3 runs to 13 residues. The V gene's germline CDR1 is SGHTA and CDR2 FQGTGA. CDR3 protein: CASSLGRDQPQHF. The CDR3 nucleotides read TGTGCCAGCAGCTTAGGCAGAGATCAGCCCCAGCATTTT.

The chain combines TRBV25-1 with TRBJ1-6, with D perhaps TRBD1 (6 bases). The germline gives CDR1 MGHDK, CDR2 SYGVNS. V dropped 2 bases and J dropped 8 bases, with 13 bases sitting between them. The CDR3 consists of 15 residues. CDR3 nucleotides: TGTGCCAGCAGTGAACGCAGGGGTATCGATTCACCCCTCCACTTT. This codes for CASSERRGIDSPLHF.

The rearrangement uses TRBV7-2 and TRBJ2-7, with 11 bases aligning to TRBD2. The CDR3 spans 16 residues. With 1 base clipped from V and 8 bases from J, the junction kept 10 bases outside the gene matches. In germline, CDR1 is SGHTA, CDR2 FQGNSA. CDR3 protein: CASSLGGLAAEGKQYF. CDR3 nucleotide sequence: TGTGCCAGCAGCTTAGGGGGACTAGCGGCCGAGGGGAAGCAGTACTTC. The full variable domain, with the rest looked up from reference TRBV7-2 and TRBJ2-7, is GAGVSQSPSNKVTEKGKDVELRCDPISGHTALYWYRQSLGQGLEFLIYFQGNSAPDKSGLPSDRFSAERTGGSVSTLTIQRTQQEDSAVYLCASSLGGLAAEGKQYFGPGTRLTVT.

The chain links TRBV6-5 to TRBJ1-1; no firm D call. This CDR3 region has 13 residues. V dropped 1 base and J dropped 2 bases, with 5 bases sitting between them. CDR1 MNHEY and CDR2 SVGAGI come from the germline V gene. For the CDR3, the DNA is TGTGCCAGCAGTTACTGGGGTAACACTGAAGCTTTCTTT. Translation: CASSYWGNTEAFF.

The chain combines TRBV19 with TRBJ2-3; 8 bases are a match to TRBD1. CDR3 length: 15 residues. Per the germline V gene, CDR1 is LNHDA and CDR2 is SQIVND (reference sequence). The V segment lost 5 bases and the J segment 3 bases; nucleotides outside the gene matches: 7. CDR3 sequence (DNA): TGTGCCAGTAGTCATAACAGGGGGAGGACAGATACGCAGTATTTT. This gives the protein CASSHNRGRTDTQYF.

The CDR3 loop reads CASSYRQANTGELFF. CDR3 coding DNA: TGTGCCAGCAGTTATAGACAGGCGAACACCGGGGAGCTGTTTTTT. J is TRBJ2-2 and V is TRBV6-5, with D perhaps matching TRBD1 (6 bases). The germline V gene encodes CDR1 MNHEY and CDR2 SVGAGI. CDR3 size: 15 residues. Trimming stripped 3 bases from V and 0 bases from J, with 8 bases between.

The V gene is TRBV6-5, the J gene TRBJ1-4, with 9 bases aligning to TRBD1. J was trimmed by 5 bases and V by 6 bases; bases with no gene match: 4. The CDR3 has 14 amino acids. Germline CDR1 and CDR2: MNHEY and SVGAGI. Written as DNA, the CDR3 is TGTGCCAGCAGAACCGGGACAGGGAATGAAAAACTGTTTTTT. Protein product: CASRTGTGNEKLFF.

The chain joins TRBV7-2 to TRBJ1-6; D gene ambiguous. V was pared by 3 bases and J by 6 bases, with 6 bases between. Germline V gene sequence: CDR1 SGHTA, CDR2 FQGNSA. CDR3 length equals 13 residues. In nucleotides, the CDR3 is TGTGCCAGCAGCTTGGTGGGTAATTCACCCCTCCACTTT. Amino acids: CASSLVGNSPLHF.

This clone was seen a single time. The chain employs TRBV28 and TRBJ1-5, with 7 bases matching TRBD1. J lost 4 bases, V lost 3 bases, and 6 bases had no gene match. The length of the CDR3 is 15 residues. Germline V gene data show CDR1 as MDHEN and CDR2 as SYDVKM. CDR3 bases: TGTGCCAGCAGTTTTTCCTTACAGGGGAATCAGCCCCAGCATTTT. This gives the protein CASSFSLQGNQPQHF.

The chain recombines TRBV9 with TRBJ1-4; perhaps TRBD1 as D (5 bases). CDR3 size: 14 residues. V shed 3 bases and J shed 8 bases, with 14 bases lying between them. The germline V gene has CDR1 SGDLS and CDR2 YYNGEE. The CDR3 sequence is CASSAEGLGEKLFF. CDR3 nucleotide sequence: TGTGCCAGCAGCGCGGAGGGACTTGGCGAAAAACTGTTTTTT.